The clone carrying this T cell receptor (beta chain) is a singleton in its sample. The antigen remains unidentified. Naivety among CD8 cells was defined by CD45RO negativity and positive CCR7 selection, thereby excluding terminally differentiated effector memory CD45RA+ cells. It was at deep level that the assay was run. Assay used: immunoSEQ multiplex PCR; TCRdb lists only in-frame clones, some missing. The sample holds millions of clones, about 92% seen once. V shed 0 bases and J 4 bases; nucleotides not matched to a gene: 7. Germline V gene lookup returns CDR1 LGHNA and CDR2 YSLEER. This CDR3 has 16 amino acids. The sample is drawn from a study of shared clonotypes between healthy human individuals. Whole-study results and caveats: Among donors, clonotype sharing was expected to be affected by sequencing depth. Rarefaction indicated that sorted-subset sequencing remained incomplete although depth was large. Researchers found naive subsets generally carried larger estimated richness than memory subsets.

V gene TRBV4-3 combines with J gene TRBJ2-7, with TRBD1 matching 9 bases. The TCR sequence derives from a man aged 18 to 35 in good health. Some clones in this sample may be carry-over from other donors' samples. The sequencing sample was made of naive CD8+ T cells from PBMCs. The CDR3, as DNA: TGCGCCAGCAGCCAAGAAGCGGGGACAGGGTGGTACGAGCAGTACTTC. Translating gives CASSQEAGTGWYEQYF.